These T cell receptor beta chains were read from a single sample in a study of T-cell memory formation after mild COVID-19. TCRdb ran MiXCR on the 5' RACE reads and lists one entry per CDR3 protein. There are some 150,000 distinct CDR3 sequences in the sample; 25% occur only once, and around a quarter lies in the top ten. Sequences were obtained from PBMCs or a T cell subset sorted from them (not recorded which). Every receptor here comes from an adult woman who had mild COVID-19 (a few samples of this study predate the infection). Cell type and time point are not known. Both conserved end residues are part of each CDR3. Fields, in order: J gene, V gene, clone size, D gene, CDR3 DNA, CDR3 protein. The D gene is left open where the match is weak. Size values are once, few and many counts, or a class for expanded clones, and some rows have none.

J gene: TRBJ2-3; V gene: TRBV5-6; clone size: few; D gene: TRBD1; CDR3 DNA: TGTGCCAGCAGCTTGGGACAGGGGTACGTACGGCAGTATTTT; CDR3 protein: CASSLGQGYVRQYF
J gene: TRBJ2-5; V gene: TRBV10-2; clone size: few; D gene: .; CDR3 DNA: TGCGCCAGCAGGAACCAAGAGACCCAGTACTTC; CDR3 protein: CASRNQETQYF
J gene: TRBJ2-2; V gene: TRBV5-1; clone size: many; D gene: .; CDR3 DNA: TGCGCCAGCAGCTTGGTTCCCAGCGGGCACAACACCGGGGAGCTGTTTTTT; CDR3 protein: CASSLVPSGHNTGELFF
J gene: TRBJ2-5; V gene: TRBV27; clone size: few; D gene: .; CDR3 DNA: TGTGCCAGCAGCCCTGACCCTGACGGGTACCAAGAGACCCAGTACTTC; CDR3 protein: CASSPDPDGYQETQYF
J gene: TRBJ1-2; V gene: TRBV4-1; clone size: many; D gene: .; CDR3 DNA: TGCGCCAGCAGCCAATTCAGGATCTTCTATGGCTACACCTTC; CDR3 protein: CASSQFRIFYGYTF
J gene: TRBJ1-2; V gene: TRBV4-1; clone size: .; D gene: .; CDR3 DNA: TGCGCCAGCAGCCAAGACCTGGTCCTTAACTATGGCTACACCTTC; CDR3 protein: CASSQDLVLNYGYTF
J gene: TRBJ1-2; V gene: TRBV4-2; clone size: .; D gene: .; CDR3 DNA: TGTGCCAGCAGCCAAAGTAGCAGGGATGGCTACACCTTC; CDR3 protein: CASSQSSRDGYTF
J gene: TRBJ2-5; V gene: TRBV6-5; clone size: few; D gene: .; CDR3 DNA: TGTGCCAGCAAGCCCGGGCAGCAAGAGACCCAGTACTTC; CDR3 protein: CASKPGQQETQYF
J gene: TRBJ2-2; V gene: TRBV10-2; clone size: few; D gene: .; CDR3 DNA: TGCGCCAGCAGTGACGGGGAGTGGGTGAACACCGGGGAGCTGTTTTTT; CDR3 protein: CASSDGEWVNTGELFF
J gene: TRBJ2-5; V gene: TRBV7-9; clone size: many; D gene: TRBD2; CDR3 DNA: TGTGCCAGCAGCCAGGGACTAGCGGGACTTCGGGAGACCCAGTACTTC; CDR3 protein: CASSQGLAGLRETQYF
J gene: TRBJ2-3; V gene: TRBV6-5; clone size: .; D gene: TRBD2; CDR3 DNA: TGTGCCAGCAGTTACACCTCCGGGGGGGCGATCTCTACGCAGTATTTT; CDR3 protein: CASSYTSGGAISTQYF
J gene: TRBJ1-6; V gene: TRBV4-1; clone size: .; D gene: .; CDR3 DNA: TGCGCCAGCAGCCAAGAAACGGGGGACGGAATTTGGAGCTCCTATAATTCACCCCTCCACTTT; CDR3 protein: CASSQETGDGIWSSYNSPLHF
J gene: TRBJ2-1; V gene: TRBV15; clone size: few; D gene: .; CDR3 DNA: TGTGCCACCAGCAGAGATACGGACTCCTACAATGAGCAGTTCTTC; CDR3 protein: CATSRDTDSYNEQFF
J gene: TRBJ2-2; V gene: TRBV20-1; clone size: .; D gene: .; CDR3 DNA: TGCAGTGCCGTACGCCAGAACACCGGGGAGCTGTTTTTT; CDR3 protein: CSAVRQNTGELFF
J gene: TRBJ2-1; V gene: TRBV11-3; clone size: .; D gene: TRBD1; CDR3 DNA: TGTGCCAGCAGCTTAGATGTGGTGACAGGGTTGAATGAGCAGTTCTTC; CDR3 protein: CASSLDVVTGLNEQFF
J gene: TRBJ2-1; V gene: TRBV12-3/TRBV12-4; clone size: .; D gene: TRBD1; CDR3 DNA: TGTGCCAGCAGTTTATGGGGACAGGGTCCGAATGAGCAGTTCTTC; CDR3 protein: CASSLWGQGPNEQFF
J gene: TRBJ2-1; V gene: TRBV13; clone size: .; D gene: TRBD2; CDR3 DNA: TGTGCCAGCAGCTTATTTGCGGGAGAGGCCTACAATGAGCAGTTCTTC; CDR3 protein: CASSLFAGEAYNEQFF
J gene: TRBJ1-2; V gene: TRBV7-8; clone size: .; D gene: TRBD1; CDR3 DNA: TGTGCCAGCAGCTTACACCTCGGGACAGGGGGCTATGGCTACACCTTC; CDR3 protein: CASSLHLGTGGYGYTF
J gene: TRBJ2-7; V gene: TRBV4-1; clone size: .; D gene: .; CDR3 DNA: TGCGCCAGCAGTCCCCAACCCGGGACCTCCGCTTACGAGCAGTACTTC; CDR3 protein: CASSPQPGTSAYEQYF
J gene: TRBJ2-5; V gene: TRBV18; clone size: few; D gene: TRBD1; CDR3 DNA: TGTGCCAGCTCACCCGCTCGGGACAGTGAAGAGACCCAGTACTTC; CDR3 protein: CASSPARDSEETQYF